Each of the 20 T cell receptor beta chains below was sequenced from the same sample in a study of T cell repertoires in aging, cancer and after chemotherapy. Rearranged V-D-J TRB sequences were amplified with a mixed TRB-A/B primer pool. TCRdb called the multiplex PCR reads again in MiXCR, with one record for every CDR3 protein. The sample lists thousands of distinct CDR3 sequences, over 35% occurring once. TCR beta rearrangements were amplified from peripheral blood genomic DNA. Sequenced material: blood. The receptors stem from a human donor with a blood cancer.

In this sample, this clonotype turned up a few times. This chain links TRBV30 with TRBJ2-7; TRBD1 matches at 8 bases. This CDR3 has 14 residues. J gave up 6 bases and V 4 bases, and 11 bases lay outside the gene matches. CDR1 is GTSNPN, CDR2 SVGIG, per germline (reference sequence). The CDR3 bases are TGTGCCTGGAACAAAAAGGACAGGGCCAGCGAGCAGTACTTC. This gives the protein CAWNKKDRASEQYF. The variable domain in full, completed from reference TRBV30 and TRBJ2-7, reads SQTIHQWPATLVQPVGSPLSLECTVEGTSNPNLYWYRQAAGRGLQLLFYSVGIGQISSEVPQNLSASRPQDRQFILSSKKLLLSDSGFYLCAWNKKDRASEQYFGPGTRLTVT.

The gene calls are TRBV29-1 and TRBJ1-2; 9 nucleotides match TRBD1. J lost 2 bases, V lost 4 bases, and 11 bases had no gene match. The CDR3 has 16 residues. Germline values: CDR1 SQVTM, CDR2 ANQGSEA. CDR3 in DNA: TGCAGCGTTGGGGGACAGGGTGAGGAGGACAACTATGGCTACACCTTC. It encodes CSVGGQGEEDNYGYTF.

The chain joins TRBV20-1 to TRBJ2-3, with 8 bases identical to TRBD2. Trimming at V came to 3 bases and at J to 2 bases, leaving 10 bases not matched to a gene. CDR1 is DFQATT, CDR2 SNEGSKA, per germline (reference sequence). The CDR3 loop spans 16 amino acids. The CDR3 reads CSASSSAGGYTDTQYF. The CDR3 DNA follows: TGCAGTGCTAGTAGTTCCGCGGGGGGATACACAGATACGCAGTATTTT.

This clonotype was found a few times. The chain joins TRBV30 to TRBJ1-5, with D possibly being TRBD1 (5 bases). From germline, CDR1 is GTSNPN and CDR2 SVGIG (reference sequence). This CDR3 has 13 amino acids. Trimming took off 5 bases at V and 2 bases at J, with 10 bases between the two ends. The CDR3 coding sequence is TGTGCCTGGGGGGACCACCGCAATCAGCCCCAGCATTTT. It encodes CAWGDHRNQPQHF.

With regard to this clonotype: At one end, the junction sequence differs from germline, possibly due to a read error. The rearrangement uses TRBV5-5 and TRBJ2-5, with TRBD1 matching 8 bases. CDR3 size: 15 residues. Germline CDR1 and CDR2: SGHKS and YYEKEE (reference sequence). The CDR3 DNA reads TGCGCCAGCAGCTTGGGCGGACAGGGTTGGGAGACCCAGTACTTC. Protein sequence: CASSLGGQGWETQYF.

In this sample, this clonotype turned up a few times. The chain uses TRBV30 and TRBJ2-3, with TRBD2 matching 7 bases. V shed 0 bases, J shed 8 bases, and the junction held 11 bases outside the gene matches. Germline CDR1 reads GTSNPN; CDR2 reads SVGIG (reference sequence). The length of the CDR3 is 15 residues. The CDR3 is CAWSVSGTTPGTQYF. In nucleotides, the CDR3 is TGTGCCTGGAGTGTTTCCGGGACTACACCTGGTACGCAGTATTTT.

CDR3: CASMLSTGNTIYF. Written as DNA, the CDR3 is TGTGCCAGCATGCTGAGTACTGGAAACACCATATATTTT. The chain links TRBV27 to TRBJ1-3; D call uncertain. The V end lost 7 bases, the J end lost 2 bases, and 9 bases lay between the germline ends. CDR3 length: 13 residues. Germline CDR1 and CDR2: MNHEY and SMNVEV (reference sequence).

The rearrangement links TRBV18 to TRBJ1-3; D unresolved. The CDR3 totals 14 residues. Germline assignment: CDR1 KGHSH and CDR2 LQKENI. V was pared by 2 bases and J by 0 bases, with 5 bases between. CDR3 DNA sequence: TGTGCCAGCTCACCAACAGACTCTGGAAACACCATATATTTT. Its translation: CASSPTDSGNTIYF.

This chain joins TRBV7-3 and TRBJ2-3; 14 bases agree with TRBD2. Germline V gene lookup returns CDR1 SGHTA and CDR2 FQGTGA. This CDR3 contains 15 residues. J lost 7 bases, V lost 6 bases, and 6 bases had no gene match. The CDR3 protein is CASSKTSGGAYTQYF. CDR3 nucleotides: TGTGCCAGCAGTAAGACTAGCGGGGGGGCGTATACGCAGTATTTT.

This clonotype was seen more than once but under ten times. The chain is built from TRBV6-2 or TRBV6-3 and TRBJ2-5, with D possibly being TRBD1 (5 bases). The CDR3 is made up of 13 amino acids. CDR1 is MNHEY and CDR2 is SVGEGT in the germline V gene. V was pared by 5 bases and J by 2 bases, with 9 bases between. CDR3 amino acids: CASSEQEQETQYF. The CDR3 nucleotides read TGTGCCAGCAGTGAACAGGAACAAGAGACCCAGTACTTC.

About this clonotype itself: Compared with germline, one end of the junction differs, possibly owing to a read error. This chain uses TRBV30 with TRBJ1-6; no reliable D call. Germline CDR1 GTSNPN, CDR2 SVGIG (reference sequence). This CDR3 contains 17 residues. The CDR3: CAWSRPDASSYNSRLHF. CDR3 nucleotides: TGTGCCTGGAGCCGACCCGACGCGAGCTCCTATAATTCACGCCTCCACTTT. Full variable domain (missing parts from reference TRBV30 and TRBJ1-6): SQTIHQWPATLVQPVGSPLSLECTVEGTSNPNLYWYRQAAGRGLQLLFYSVGIGQISSEVPQNLSASRPQDRQFILSSKKLLLSDSGFYLCAWSRPDASSYNSRLHFGNGTRLTVT.

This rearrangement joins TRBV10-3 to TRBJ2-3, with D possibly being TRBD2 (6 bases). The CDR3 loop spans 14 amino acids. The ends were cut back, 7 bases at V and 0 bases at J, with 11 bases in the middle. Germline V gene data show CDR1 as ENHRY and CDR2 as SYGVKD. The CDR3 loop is CAINAGTSTDTQYF. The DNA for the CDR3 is TGTGCCATCAATGCGGGAACTAGCACAGATACGCAGTATTTT.

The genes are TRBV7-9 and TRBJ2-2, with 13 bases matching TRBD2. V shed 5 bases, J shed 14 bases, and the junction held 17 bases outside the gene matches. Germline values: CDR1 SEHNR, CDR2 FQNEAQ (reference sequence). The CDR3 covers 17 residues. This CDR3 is CASSPRTSGSRSKELFF. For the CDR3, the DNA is TGTGCCAGCAGCCCGAGGACTAGCGGGAGCCGTAGTAAGGAACTGTTTTTT. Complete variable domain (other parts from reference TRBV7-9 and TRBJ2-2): DTGVSQNPRHKITKRGQNVTFRCDPISEHNRLYWYRQTLGQGPEFLTYFQNEAQLEKSRLLSDRFSAERPKGSFSTLEIQRTEQGDSAMYLCASSPRTSGSRSKELFFGEGSRLTVL.

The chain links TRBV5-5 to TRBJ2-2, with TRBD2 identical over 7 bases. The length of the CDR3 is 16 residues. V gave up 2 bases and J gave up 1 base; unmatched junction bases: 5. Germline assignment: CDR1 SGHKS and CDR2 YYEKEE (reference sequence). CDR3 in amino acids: CASSFRPGGNTGELFF. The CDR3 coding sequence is TGTGCCAGCAGCTTCCGTCCGGGGGGGAACACCGGGGAGCTGTTTTTT.

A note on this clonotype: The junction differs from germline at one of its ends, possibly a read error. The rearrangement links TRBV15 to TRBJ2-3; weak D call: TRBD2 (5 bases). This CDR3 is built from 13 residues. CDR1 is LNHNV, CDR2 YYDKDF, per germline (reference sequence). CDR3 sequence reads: CATSRDLGENTNF. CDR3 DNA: TGTGCCACCAGCAGAGATCTCGGGGAGAACACAAATTTT.

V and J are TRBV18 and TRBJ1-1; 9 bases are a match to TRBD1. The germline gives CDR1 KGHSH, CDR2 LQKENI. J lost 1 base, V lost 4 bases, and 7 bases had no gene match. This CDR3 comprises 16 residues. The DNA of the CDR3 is TGTGCCAGCTCACTACTCCGGACAGGGGAGAACACTGAAGCTTTCTTT. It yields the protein CASSLLRTGENTEAFF.

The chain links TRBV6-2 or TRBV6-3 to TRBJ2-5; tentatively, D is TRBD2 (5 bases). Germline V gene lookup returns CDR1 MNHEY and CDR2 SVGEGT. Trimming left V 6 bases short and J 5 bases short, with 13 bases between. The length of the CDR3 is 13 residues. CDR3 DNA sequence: TGTGCCAGCAGAGGTCCGGGAAGGGAGACCCAGTACTTC. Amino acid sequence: CASRGPGRETQYF.

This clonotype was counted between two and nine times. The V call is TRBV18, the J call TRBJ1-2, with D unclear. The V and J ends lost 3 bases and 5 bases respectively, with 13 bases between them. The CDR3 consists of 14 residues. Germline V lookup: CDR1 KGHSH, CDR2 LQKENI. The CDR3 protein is CASSPLADPYGYTF. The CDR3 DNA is TGTGCCAGCTCACCTTTGGCAGACCCGTATGGCTACACCTTC.

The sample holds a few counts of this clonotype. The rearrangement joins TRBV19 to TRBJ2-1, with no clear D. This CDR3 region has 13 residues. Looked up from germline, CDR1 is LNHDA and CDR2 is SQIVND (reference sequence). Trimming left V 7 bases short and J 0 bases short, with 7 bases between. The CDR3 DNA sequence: TGTGCCAGTACGAGGAGCTCCTACAATGAGCAGTTCTTC. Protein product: CASTRSSYNEQFF.

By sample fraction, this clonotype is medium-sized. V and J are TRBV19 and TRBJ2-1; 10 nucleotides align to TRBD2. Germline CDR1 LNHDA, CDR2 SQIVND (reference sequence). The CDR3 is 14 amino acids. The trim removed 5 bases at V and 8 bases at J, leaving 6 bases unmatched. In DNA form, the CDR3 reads TGTGCCAGTAGTGGTAGCGGGGGGACCCATGAGCAGTTCTTC. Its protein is CASSGSGGTHEQFF.